Listed below are T cell receptor beta chains from one sample, sequenced in a study of cytomegalovirus exposure and HLA in healthy donors. This table comes from immunoSEQ multiplex PCR, and its TCRdb copy is limited to in-frame clones, with some not included. The sample consists of about 130,000 clones, around 80% of them appearing once. The sequencing sample was made of PBMCs. Receptor source: a woman in her thirties in good health and CMV-seronegative. Both conserved end residues are part of each CDR3. Each record gives: D gene, V gene, clone size, J gene, CDR3 DNA, CDR3 protein. A D gene is named only where the DNA matches it firmly. Size values are once, few and many counts, or a class for expanded clones, and some rows have none.

>.|TRBV11-2|.|TRBJ1-1
TGTGCCAGCAGCTTAGTATCACTAATGAACACTGAAGCTTTCTTT
CASSLVSLMNTEAFF
>TRBD2|TRBV9|.|TRBJ2-1
TGTGCCAGCAGCGTCTTACTAGCGGGGCACAATGAGCAGTTCTTC
CASSVLLAGHNEQFF
>TRBD1|TRBV30|once|TRBJ1-6
TGTGCCTGGAGTGTACGTCCTGGACAGGGGTTGCATTCACCCCTCCACTTT
CAWSVRPGQGLHSPLHF
>TRBD2|TRBV30|.|TRBJ2-3
TGTGCCTGGAGTGTGGCTAGCGGGGGTTCAGATACGCAGTATTTT
CAWSVASGGSDTQYF
>.|TRBV5-6|once|TRBJ1-2
TGTGCCAGCAGCTCAGGTTATGGCTACACCTTC
CASSSGYGYTF
>.|TRBV12-2|.|TRBJ1-5
TGTGCAAGTCGCTTAGCCGCTTCGACAGCCGTCGGGCCCCAGCATTTT
CASRLAASTAVGPQHF
>TRBD1|TRBV27|.|TRBJ1-1
TGTGCCAGCAGTATCCCACTACAGGGGGGCCGAGAAGCTTTCTTT
CASSIPLQGGREAFF
>TRBD1|TRBV27|.|TRBJ1-2
TGTGCCAGCAGTTTAGATCATACAGGGGGCGTCAATGGCTACACCTTC
CASSLDHTGGVNGYTF
>TRBD1|TRBV4-2|.|TRBJ1-2
TGTGCCAGCAGCCGCTCCACCCAGGGGGGCTTCTATGGCTACACCTTC
CASSRSTQGGFYGYTF
>.|TRBV30|.|TRBJ1-5
TGTGCCTGGAGTGTGAGGGGCAATCAGCCCCAGCATTTT
CAWSVRGNQPQHF
>TRBD2|TRBV5-1|.|TRBJ2-1
TGCGCCAGCATGGCGGGAGGCCTCTACAATGAGCAGTTCTTC
CASMAGGLYNEQFF
>TRBD2|TRBV4-2|.|TRBJ2-1
TGTGCCAGCAGCCAAGGACTAGCGGGAGGGACGAGCTCCTACAATGAGCAGTTCTTC
CASSQGLAGGTSSYNEQFF
>TRBD2|TRBV11-1|.|TRBJ2-7
TGCGCCAGCAGCCGGACTAGCGACTCCTACGAGCAGTACTTC
CASSRTSDSYEQYF
>TRBD1|TRBV5-4|.|TRBJ1-2
TGTGCCAGCAGCTTGGGGACAGGGGGCACCAACTATGGCTACACCTTC
CASSLGTGGTNYGYTF
>TRBD2|TRBV5-4|.|TRBJ2-3
TGTGCCAGCCTCCCCAGCGGGAGTGCAGATACGCAGTATTTT
CASLPSGSADTQYF
>.|TRBV7-2|.|TRBJ2-5
TGTGCCAGCAGCTTTCAGGGATGGGAGACCCAGTACTTC
CASSFQGWETQYF
>.|TRBV5-4|.|TRBJ2-1
TGTGCCAGCAGCCCACGGTTCGACAGGAACAATGAGCAGTTCTTC
CASSPRFDRNNEQFF
>.|TRBV14|.|TRBJ2-7
TGTGCCAGCAGCCAAGATCTAAATCCTGGGGAGAACGAGCAGTACTTC
CASSQDLNPGENEQYF
>.|TRBV20-1|few|TRBJ2-3
TGCAGTGCTAGCCCCGGAGATACGCAGTATTTT
CSASPGDTQYF
>.|TRBV4-3|.|TRBJ2-3
TGCGCCAGCAGCCATGGGGACACCCGCACAGATACGCAGTATTTT
CASSHGDTRTDTQYF
>.|TRBV29-1|.|TRBJ1-1
TGCAGCGTTGCTCCGGGATTGAACACTGAAGCTTTCTTT
CSVAPGLNTEAFF
>.|TRBV7-9|once|TRBJ1-1
TGTTCCAGCAGCCAGACGGCAGGGCTAACTGAAGCTTTCTTT
CSSSQTAGLTEAFF
>.|TRBV6-1|.|TRBJ2-7
TGTGCCACTTCGCAGGGAGGCGAGCAGTACTTC
CATSQGGEQYF
>TRBD1|TRBV7-6|.|TRBJ1-6
TGTGCCAGCAGCTCGGGACAGCTTAATTCACCCCTCCACTTT
CASSSGQLNSPLHF
>.|TRBV4-3|.|TRBJ2-3
TGCGCCAGCAGCCAAGCGGACTATCCCACAGATACGCAGTATTTT
CASSQADYPTDTQYF
>.|TRBV30|.|TRBJ2-5
TGTGCCTGGACAGAAGGGGTTAGGACCCAGTACTTC
CAWTEGVRTQYF
>TRBD1|TRBV7-2|.|TRBJ1-4
TGTGCCAGCAGCGTCGGGGACAGGATAAATGAAAAACTGTTTTTT
CASSVGDRINEKLFF
>TRBD1|TRBV2|.|TRBJ1-5
TGTGCCAGCAGTCCATGGGGACAGGGACGGCAGCCCCAGCATTTT
CASSPWGQGRQPQHF
>TRBD1|TRBV5-4|once|TRBJ1-3
TGTGCCAGCAGCTTGGAACCCTCCAGGGGGATCTCTGGAAACACCATATATTTT
CASSLEPSRGISGNTIYF
>TRBD2|TRBV18|.|TRBJ2-7
TGTGCCAGCTCACCGACTAGCGGGGCGCCCAACGAGCAGTACTTC
CASSPTSGAPNEQYF
>.|TRBV6-5|.|TRBJ2-2
TGTGCCAGCAGTTACTCTCAACCGACTCTCCCCGGGGAGCTGTTTTTT
CASSYSQPTLPGELFF
>.|TRBV27|few|TRBJ1-2
TGTGCCAGCACCTCGACAACTTCCCCTCTTGGCTACACCTTC
CASTSTTSPLGYTF
>TRBD2|TRBV18|few|TRBJ2-1
TGTGCCAGCTCACCACCGCCTGCGGGAGGCAATGAGCAGTTCTTC
CASSPPPAGGNEQFF
>.|TRBV5-1|.|TRBJ2-3
TGCGCCAGCAACCCCTTCCTAACTAGCACAGATACGCAGTATTTT
CASNPFLTSTDTQYF
>TRBD1|TRBV19|.|TRBJ1-5
TGTGCCAGTAGTGGGGACAGGGATCAGCCCCAGCATTTT
CASSGDRDQPQHF
>TRBD1|TRBV5-1|.|TRBJ2-6
TGCGCCAGCAGCTTTTCCCCAGGGGGCGCTGGGGCCAACGTCCTGACTTTC
CASSFSPGGAGANVLTF
>.|TRBV27|.|TRBJ1-5
TGTGCCAGCAGTCCCAGGACGACAGTAAGGGGGAATCAGCCCCAGCATTTT
CASSPRTTVRGNQPQHF
>TRBD2|TRBV28|.|TRBJ2-7
TGTGCCAGCAAGACTAGCGGGAGTTATAGTGACGAGCAGTACTTC
CASKTSGSYSDEQYF
>TRBD2|TRBV2|.|TRBJ2-1
TGTGCCAGCAGTGAGCAGCGGGGGGGTGAGCAGTTCTTC
CASSEQRGGEQFF
>.|TRBV11-2|once|TRBJ2-3
TGTGCCAGCAGCTCCCTGGCGGGACGAAATACGCAGTATTTT
CASSSLAGRNTQYF
>TRBD1|TRBV6-5|.|TRBJ2-1
TGTGCCAGCAGTCGACAGGGACACAATGAGCAGTTCTTC
CASSRQGHNEQFF
>.|TRBV5-8|.|TRBJ2-5
TGTGCCAGCAGGAAAACCGGGATCCCCACGGAGACCCAGTACTTC
CASRKTGIPTETQYF
>TRBD1|TRBV30|.|TRBJ2-7
TGTGCCCAACAGACAGGGGGCCACGAGCAGTACTTC
CAQQTGGHEQYF
>.|TRBV2|few|TRBJ2-7
TGTGCCAGCAGTGAACGCTCGACTTGGGGAGCCGGCTCCTACGAGCAGTACTTC
CASSERSTWGAGSYEQYF